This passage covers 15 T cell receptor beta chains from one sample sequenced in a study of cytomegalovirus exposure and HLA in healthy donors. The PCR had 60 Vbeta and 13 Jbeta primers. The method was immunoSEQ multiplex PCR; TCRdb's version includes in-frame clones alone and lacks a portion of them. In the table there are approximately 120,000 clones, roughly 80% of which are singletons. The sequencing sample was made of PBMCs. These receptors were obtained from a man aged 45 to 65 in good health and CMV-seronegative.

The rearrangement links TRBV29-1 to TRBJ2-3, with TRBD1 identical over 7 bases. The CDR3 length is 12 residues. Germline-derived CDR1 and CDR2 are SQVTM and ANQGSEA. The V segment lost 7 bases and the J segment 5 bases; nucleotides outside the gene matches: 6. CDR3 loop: CSGRQGLDTQYF. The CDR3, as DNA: TGCAGCGGCAGACAGGGATTAGATACGCAGTATTTT.

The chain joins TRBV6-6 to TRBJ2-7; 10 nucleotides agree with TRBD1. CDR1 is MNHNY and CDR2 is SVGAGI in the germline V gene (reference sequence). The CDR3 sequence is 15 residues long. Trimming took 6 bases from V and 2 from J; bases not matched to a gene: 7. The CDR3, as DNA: TGTGCCAGCAGCAGAACCGGGACAGGGGCCTACGAGCAGTACTTC. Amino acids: CASSRTGTGAYEQYF.

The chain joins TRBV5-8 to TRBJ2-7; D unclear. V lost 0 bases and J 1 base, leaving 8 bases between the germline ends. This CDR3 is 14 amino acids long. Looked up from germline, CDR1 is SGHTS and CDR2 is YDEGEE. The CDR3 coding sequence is TGTGCCAGCAGCTTGGTTAGTCCATCCTACGAGCAGTACTTC. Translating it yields CASSLVSPSYEQYF.

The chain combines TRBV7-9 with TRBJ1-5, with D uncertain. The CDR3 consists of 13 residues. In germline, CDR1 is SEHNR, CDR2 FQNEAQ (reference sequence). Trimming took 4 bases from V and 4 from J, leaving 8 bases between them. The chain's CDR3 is CASSSQENQPQHF. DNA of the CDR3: TGTGCCAGCAGCTCGCAGGAAAATCAGCCCCAGCATTTT.

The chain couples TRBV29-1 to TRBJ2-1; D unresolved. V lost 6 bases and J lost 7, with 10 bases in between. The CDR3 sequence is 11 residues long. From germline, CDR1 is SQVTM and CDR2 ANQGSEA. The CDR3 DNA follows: TGCAGCGTAACGCGTGGTAATGAGCAGTTCTTC. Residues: CSVTRGNEQFF.

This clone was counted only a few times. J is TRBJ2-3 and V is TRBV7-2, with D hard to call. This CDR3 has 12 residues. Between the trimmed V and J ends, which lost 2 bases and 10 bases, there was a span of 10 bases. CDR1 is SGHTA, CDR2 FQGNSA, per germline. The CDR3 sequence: CASSLNSGSQYF. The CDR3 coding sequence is TGTGCCAGCAGCTTAAATTCGGGTTCGCAGTATTTT.

The CDR3 DNA is TGTGCCAGCAGTTACGAGGGAAAAGCTTTCTTT. It yields the protein CASSYEGKAFF. The rearrangement uses TRBV6-5 and TRBJ1-1; D is uncertain. This CDR3 is 11 amino acids long. V gave up 2 bases and J gave up 9 bases, with 7 bases separating them. The germline gives CDR1 MNHEY, CDR2 SVGAGI.

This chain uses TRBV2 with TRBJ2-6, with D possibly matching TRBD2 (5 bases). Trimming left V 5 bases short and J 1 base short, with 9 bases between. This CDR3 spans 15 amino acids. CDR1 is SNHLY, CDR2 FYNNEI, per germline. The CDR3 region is CASSLGVSGANVLTF. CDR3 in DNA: TGTGCCAGCAGTCTCGGGGTGTCTGGGGCCAACGTCCTGACTTTC.

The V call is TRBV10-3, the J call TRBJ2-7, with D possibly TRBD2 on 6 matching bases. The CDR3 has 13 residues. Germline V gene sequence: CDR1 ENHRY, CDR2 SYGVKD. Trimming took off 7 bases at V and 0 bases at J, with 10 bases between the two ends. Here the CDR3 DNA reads TGTGCCATCACCGGAGGGTCCTCCTACGAGCAGTACTTC. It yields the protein CAITGGSSYEQYF.

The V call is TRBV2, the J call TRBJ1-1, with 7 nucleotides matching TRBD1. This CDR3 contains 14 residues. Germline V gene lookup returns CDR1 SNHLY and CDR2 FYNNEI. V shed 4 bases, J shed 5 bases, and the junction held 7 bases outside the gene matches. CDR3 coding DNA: TGTGCCAGCAGTGTCTCCAGGGGGACGACTGAAGCTTTCTTT. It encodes CASSVSRGTTEAFF.

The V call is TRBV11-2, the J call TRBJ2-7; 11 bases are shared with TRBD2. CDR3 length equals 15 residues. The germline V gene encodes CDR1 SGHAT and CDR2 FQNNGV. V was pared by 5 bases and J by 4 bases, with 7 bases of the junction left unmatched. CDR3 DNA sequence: TGTGCCAGCAGCCTTACTAGCGGGAGTACTTACGAGCAGTACTTC. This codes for CASSLTSGSTYEQYF.

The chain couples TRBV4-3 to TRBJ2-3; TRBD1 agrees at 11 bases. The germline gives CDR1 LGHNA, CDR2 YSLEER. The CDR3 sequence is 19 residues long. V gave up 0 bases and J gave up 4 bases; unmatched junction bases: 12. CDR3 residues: CASSQDIRGQGGLADTQYF. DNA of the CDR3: TGCGCCAGCAGCCAAGATATTAGGGGACAGGGGGGTCTGGCAGATACGCAGTATTTT.

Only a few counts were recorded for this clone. The CDR3 region has the DNA TGCAGCGTTGAGGGTAGCGTCCCCGGGGAGCTGTTTTTT. Its protein is CSVEGSVPGELFF. V usage is TRBV29-1 and J usage is TRBJ2-2, with a tentative D call TRBD2 (5 bases). Trimming removed 3 bases from V and 6 bases from J, with 11 bases in between. Germline V gene sequence: CDR1 SQVTM, CDR2 ANQGSEA. This CDR3 contains 13 residues.

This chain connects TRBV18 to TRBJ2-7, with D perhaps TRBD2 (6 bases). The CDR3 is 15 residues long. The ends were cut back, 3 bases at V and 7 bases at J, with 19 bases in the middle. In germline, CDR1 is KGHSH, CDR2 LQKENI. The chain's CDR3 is CASSPPGLGMGEQYF. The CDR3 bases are TGTGCCAGCTCACCGCCGGGACTGGGGATGGGGGAGCAGTACTTC.

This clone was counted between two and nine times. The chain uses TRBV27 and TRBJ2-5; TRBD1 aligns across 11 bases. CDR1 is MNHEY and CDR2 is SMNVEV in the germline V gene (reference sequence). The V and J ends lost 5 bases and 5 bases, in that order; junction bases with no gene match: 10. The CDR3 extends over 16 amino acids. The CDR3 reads CASSPRGTGGVETQYF. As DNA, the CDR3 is TGTGCCAGCAGTCCGAGAGGGACAGGGGGGGTGGAGACCCAGTACTTC.